Shown below are 11 T cell receptor beta chains from a single sample sequenced in a study of T cell repertoires in cytomegalovirus infection (dated by TCRdb to the late 2010s). TCRdb records Illumina HiSeq 1500 as the sequencer. TCRdb reanalyzed the raw reads on its own, using fastp at Q25 for trimming and MiXCR for clone calling, and kept in-frame beta chains. Entries that share a CDR3 protein sequence are merged under the most common genes and DNA. The sample includes about 230,000 distinct CDR3 sequences, with over 20% observed a single time. The biggest ten clones account for 18% of the sample. The specimen was CD8+ T cells from PBMCs. The origin of the receptors is a human donor in good health (CMV status not recorded). Some clones in this sample may be carry-over from other donors' samples.

This clonotype was picked up many times. The chain is built from TRBV7-8 and TRBJ2-5; 12 bases are shared with TRBD2. Trimming cost V 3 bases and J 5 bases; bases outside gene matches: 13. The CDR3 has 18 amino acids. The germline V gene has CDR1 SGHVS and CDR2 FQNEAQ. CDR3 protein: CASSFPGLAGPHRETQYF. CDR3 bases: TGTGCCAGCAGCTTCCCTGGACTAGCGGGGCCTCATCGTGAGACCCAGTACTTC.

The chain couples TRBV27 to TRBJ2-1; D is unresolved. Per germline, CDR1 MNHEY and CDR2 SMNVEV (reference sequence). This CDR3 contains 14 residues. Trimming stripped 3 bases from V and 7 bases from J, with 13 bases between. Here the CDR3 reads CASSFTGYSNEQFF. As DNA, the CDR3 is TGTGCCAGCAGTTTCACTGGGTATAGTAATGAGCAGTTCTTC.

The sample holds many counts of this clonotype. CDR3 sequence reads: CASSLEGGSYWTEAFF. In DNA, the CDR3 is TGTGCCAGCAGCTTAGAGGGGGGCTCCTATTGGACTGAAGCTTTCTTT. This chain links TRBV7-9 with TRBJ1-1; D is perhaps TRBD1 (6 bases). This CDR3 has 16 amino acids. CDR1 is SEHNR, CDR2 FQNEAQ, per germline (reference sequence). Trimming removed 1 base at V and 5 bases at J, with 17 bases between.

This clonotype has a handful of counts. The V call is TRBV7-9, the J call TRBJ2-1, with D uncertain. Trimming cost V 2 bases and J 10 bases, with 3 bases left between them. Per germline, CDR1 SEHNR and CDR2 FQNEAQ (reference sequence). The CDR3 is made up of 10 amino acids. CDR3 nucleotides: TGTGCCAGCAGCTTACGGGAGCAGTTCTTC. It specifies CASSLREQFF.

The V and J genes are TRBV11-2 and TRBJ2-3; D possibly corresponds to TRBD2 (5 bases). This CDR3 comprises 12 residues. V lost 5 bases to trimming and J lost 6 bases, with 9 bases between them. Germline loops: CDR1 SGHAT, CDR2 FQNNGV. CDR3: CASSRLRDTQYF. DNA of the CDR3: TGTGCCAGCAGCCGACTAAGGGATACGCAGTATTTT.

This clonotype has a count of ten or more. The chain has TRBV7-9 and TRBJ2-1; D perhaps matches TRBD2 (6 bases). Germline CDR1 and CDR2: SEHNR and FQNEAQ (reference sequence). There are 16 residues in the CDR3. V dropped 7 bases and J dropped 0 bases, with 16 bases sitting between them. CDR3 loop: CASTLSGGVSYNEQFF. The CDR3 DNA reads as TGTGCCAGCACCCTGTCGGGCGGGGTCTCCTACAATGAGCAGTTCTTC.

The chain has TRBV28 and TRBJ2-7; the D gene is possibly TRBD1 (5 bases). This CDR3 comprises 15 residues. Germline V CDR1 and CDR2: MDHEN, SYDVKM. V was shortened by 6 bases and J by 1 base, with 16 bases between the two germline ends. The CDR3 reads CASSLTPGKSYEQYF. The CDR3 region has the DNA TGTGCCAGCAGCCTGACCCCAGGGAAATCCTACGAGCAGTACTTC. Variable domain in full (rest from reference TRBV28 and TRBJ2-7): DVKVTQSSRYLVKRTGEKVFLECVQDMDHENMFWYRQDPGLGLRLIYFSYDVKMKEKGDIPEGYSVSREKKERFSLILESASTNQTSMYLCASSLTPGKSYEQYFGPGTRLTVT.

The sample holds a few counts of this clonotype. This rearrangement joins TRBV27 to TRBJ2-7; either TRBD1 or TRBD2 may supply D (5 bases each). Germline CDR1 and CDR2: MNHEY and SMNVEV (reference sequence). V was pared by 0 bases and J by 6 bases, with 12 bases between. This CDR3 contains 14 residues. This chain's CDR3 is CASSLSVRGVEQYF. The CDR3 DNA reads as TGTGCCAGCAGTTTATCCGTAAGAGGGGTCGAGCAGTACTTC.

The V gene is TRBV27, the J gene TRBJ1-5, with 7 bases identical to TRBD1. V trimming: 5 bases; J trimming: 7 bases; junction bases outside the gene matches: 11. The germline gives CDR1 MNHEY, CDR2 SMNVEV (reference sequence). CDR3 length: 15 amino acids. The CDR3, as DNA: TGTGCCAGCAGTGCCTGGACAGGATGGGACCAGCCCCAGCATTTT. Translating it yields CASSAWTGWDQPQHF.

The chain joins TRBV7-9 to TRBJ1-1; D gene unclear. Germline CDR1 SEHNR, CDR2 FQNEAQ (reference sequence). The CDR3 is made up of 15 amino acids. V was shortened by 5 bases and J by 5 bases, with 18 bases between the two germline ends. CDR3 sequence: CASSQYIVVRTEAFF. CDR3 sequence (DNA): TGTGCCAGCAGCCAGTACATTGTGGTTAGGACTGAAGCTTTCTTT.

The chain has TRBV15 and TRBJ2-1, with TRBD2 as a possible D gene (7 bases). The CDR3 sequence is 15 residues long. Germline values: CDR1 LNHNV, CDR2 YYDKDF (reference sequence). V was cut by 4 bases and J by 8 bases, with 18 bases left in between. The CDR3 sequence: CATSTEGGVLDEQFF. The CDR3 DNA is TGTGCCACCAGCACAGAGGGGGGGGTTCTCGATGAGCAGTTCTTC. Drawing the rest from reference TRBV15 and TRBJ2-1, the complete variable domain is DAMVIQNPRYQVTQFGKPVTLSCSQTLNHNVMYWYQQKSSQAPKLLFHYYDKDFNNEADTPDNFQSRRPNTSFCFLDIRSPGLGDTAMYLCATSTEGGVLDEQFFGPGTRLTVL.